Detailed here is one TCR beta chain. Its cognate antigen is unknown. The CDR3 runs 14 residues. Deletions cut 1 base from V and 8 bases from J, with 12 bases between. The V gene's germline CDR1 is LGHNA and CDR2 YSLEER. Donation came from healthy Caucasian individuals in Russia who were aged roughly 6 to 95. Combining a sample-barcoded 5' primer with a J-beta primer mix, a second PCR ran for 7 to 11 cycles. In TCRdb, the 5' RACE reads were re-called with MiXCR into one record per CDR3 protein. In the table there are roughly 1,000,000 distinct CDR3 sequences, 20% to 25% of which are singletons. The sample comes from a study of blood T cells in healthy people across ages. Whole-study results and caveats: Older age went with lower TCR beta diversity per million T cells, in a roughly linear way.

These data also featured in a second study, about T cells of mothers and their children.

This TCR came from a girl aged 2 to 10 in good health. Sequenced sample: blood. The J gene is TRBJ2-4, the V gene TRBV4-3, with D perhaps matching TRBD1 (6 bases). The CDR3 coding sequence is TGCGCCAGCAGCCAAGGCAGGGGTATGGACATTCAGTACTTC. Amino acid sequence: CASSQGRGMDIQYF.